Below are 13 T cell receptor beta chains sequenced from a single sample in a study of blood T cell repertoires in COVID-19. The protocol was immunoSEQ multiplex PCR, while the TCRdb copy is restricted to in-frame clones and leaves out a portion. Of about 330,000 clones listed, over 70% are singletons. Sequencing was carried out using peripheral blood. The receptor set was obtained from a woman between 50 and 59 years old with acute or convalescent COVID-19.

The chain links TRBV7-2 to TRBJ1-5, with a tentative D call TRBD1 (6 bases). CDR3 size: 16 residues. CDR1 is SGHTA, CDR2 FQGNSA, per germline. Trimming pared 5 bases from V and 7 bases from J, leaving 21 bases between. The CDR3: CASSPGGGANVQPQHF. The CDR3 DNA is TGTGCCAGCAGCCCCGGGGGGGGCGCAAATGTCCAGCCCCAGCATTTT.

A single count supports this clone. The chain couples TRBV5-1 to TRBJ2-3, with a possible D match to TRBD1 (5 bases). V was clipped by 1 base and J by 1 base, with 10 bases between them. This CDR3 is 15 amino acids long. Germline CDR1 reads SGHRS; CDR2 reads YFSETQ. The CDR3 sequence: CASSLTSQGTDTQYF. Written as DNA, the CDR3 is TGCGCCAGCAGCTTGACCTCACAGGGCACAGATACGCAGTATTTT. The full variable domain, completed using reference TRBV5-1 and TRBJ2-3, is KAGVTQTPRYLIKTRGQQVTLSCSPISGHRSVSWYQQTPGQGLQFLFEYFSETQRNKGNFPGRFSGRQFSNSRSEMNVSTLELGDSALYLCASSLTSQGTDTQYFGPGTRLTVL.

V gene TRBV5-4 combines with J gene TRBJ1-2; possible D gene TRBD1, 5 bases. CDR1 SGHNT and CDR2 YYREEE come from the germline V gene (reference sequence). The V end lost 4 bases, the J end lost 6 bases, and 13 bases lay between the germline ends. There are 13 residues in the CDR3. The CDR3 DNA is TGTGCCAGCAGCACCGCCAGGGAGGATGGCTACACCTTC. Its translation is CASSTAREDGYTF. Using reference TRBV5-4 and TRBJ1-2 for the parts outside the CDR3, the full variable domain is ETGVTQSPTHLIKTRGQQVTLRCSSQSGHNTVSWYQQALGQGPQFIFQYYREEENGRGNFPPRFSGLQFPNYSSELNVNALELDDSALYLCASSTAREDGYTFGSGTRLTVV.

The chain links TRBV24-1 to TRBJ1-2; tentatively, D is TRBD1 (5 bases). Looked up from germline, CDR1 is KGHDR and CDR2 is SFDVKD. Trimming took off 4 bases at V and 1 base at J, with 9 bases between the two ends. The CDR3 length is 14 residues. The CDR3 here is CATSDPTVNYGYTF. CDR3 nucleotides: TGTGCCACCAGTGACCCGACAGTTAACTATGGCTACACCTTC.

The J gene is TRBJ1-1, the V gene TRBV12-3 or TRBV12-4; D not certain. Trimming cost V 7 bases and J 4 bases, with 13 bases left between them. The CDR3 is 13 amino acids. In DNA, the CDR3 is TGTGCCAGCACCGCCAGCGAACGCACTGAAGCTTTCTTT. Its protein is CASTASERTEAFF.

The chain recombines TRBV10-3 with TRBJ2-3; TRBD2 matches 8 bases. The V segment lost 7 bases and the J segment 6 bases; nucleotides outside the gene matches: 0. Germline V gene sequence: CDR1 ENHRY, CDR2 SYGVKD. This CDR3 is built from 11 residues. The DNA for the CDR3 is TGTGCCATCACGGGGGGGGATACGCAGTATTTT. Its protein product is CAITGGDTQYF.

The chain uses TRBV30 and TRBJ1-5; 10 bases are a match to TRBD1. J gave up 2 bases and V 3 bases, and 4 bases lay outside the gene matches. The CDR3 has 15 amino acids. CDR1 is GTSNPN and CDR2 is SVGIG in the germline V gene (reference sequence). DNA of the CDR3: TGTGCCTGGAGGACGGGGACAGGGGGCAATCAGCCCCAGCATTTT. It encodes CAWRTGTGGNQPQHF.

This sequence joins TRBV7-2 and TRBJ1-1; D is unresolved. The CDR3 has 14 residues. Trimming took off 3 bases at V and 0 bases at J, with 8 bases between the two ends. Germline V gene sequence: CDR1 SGHTA, CDR2 FQGNSA. CDR3 nucleotide sequence: TGTGCCAGCAGCTTCACGGGTATGAACACTGAAGCTTTCTTT. Amino acids: CASSFTGMNTEAFF.

The chain uses TRBV2 and TRBJ1-1; a possible D gene is TRBD1 (6 bases). Trimming left V 6 bases short and J 3 bases short, with 14 bases between. This CDR3 is built from 14 residues. The germline CDR1 and CDR2 sequences are SNHLY and FYNNEI. The chain's CDR3 is CASSAEQGYTEAFF. In DNA, the CDR3 is TGTGCCAGCAGCGCCGAACAGGGCTACACTGAAGCTTTCTTT.

The chain is built from TRBV28 and TRBJ1-6, with 7 nucleotides matching TRBD1. Trimming removed 10 bases from V and 8 bases from J; junction bases left unmatched: 17. Germline assignment: CDR1 MDHEN and CDR2 SYDVKM. The CDR3 is 16 residues long. In DNA form, the CDR3 reads TGTGCCACTTTCCCCCTAGGGGGCTTACTTGATTCACCCCTCCACTTT. Amino acids: CATFPLGGLLDSPLHF.

This chain uses TRBV10-3 with TRBJ2-1; 9 bases map to TRBD2. Germline trimming cut 4 bases from V and 6 bases from J; bases unmatched to any gene: 1. The length of the CDR3 is 13 residues. Germline V CDR1 and CDR2: ENHRY, SYGVKD. CDR3 sequence: CAISGGLANEQFF. In DNA, the CDR3 is TGTGCCATCAGTGGGGGACTAGCCAATGAGCAGTTCTTC.

CDR3 sequence reads: CASSLGLGSSYNEQFF. The CDR3 bases are TGTGCCAGCAGTTTGGGACTGGGAAGCTCCTACAATGAGCAGTTCTTC. The V gene is TRBV6-2 or TRBV6-3, the J gene TRBJ2-1; TRBD2 is a possible D gene (6 bases). V was shortened by 4 bases and J by 0 bases, with 13 bases between the two germline ends. The CDR3 runs to 16 residues. CDR1 is MNHEY and CDR2 is SVGEGT in the germline V gene.

This chain joins TRBV13 and TRBJ2-3, with D possibly being TRBD2 (6 bases). Germline CDR1 and CDR2: PRHDT and FYEKMQ (reference sequence). V was shortened by 1 base and J by 0 bases, with 11 bases between the two germline ends. The CDR3 extends over 16 amino acids. CDR3 sequence: CASSLDSGSSTDTQYF. As DNA, the CDR3 is TGTGCCAGCAGCTTAGATAGCGGTTCTAGCACAGATACGCAGTATTTT.